The present entry profiles one TCR beta chain with its context. Antigen unknown. cDNA was made by 5'RACE with 10-nucleotide random UMIs. One entry per CDR3 protein, called by TCRdb with MiXCR from the 5' RACE reads. The table has 66,000 or so distinct CDR3 sequences, 4% to 6% seen once. This specimen belongs to a study of neurological immune-mediated disorders. V lost 3 bases and J lost 6; bases outside the gene matches: 8. Per the germline V gene, CDR1 is SEHNR and CDR2 is FQNEAQ (reference sequence). The CDR3 covers 15 residues. General study points: One cluster of related CDR3 sequences contained, by phylogenetic grouping, the repertoires of 18 of 34 multiple sclerosis patients and formed a possible signature. The absence of any CDR3 amino acid sequence shared by expanded clones across subjects suggests that repertoires were private in all groups.

The unsorted libraries were generated from a total of 2 million PBMCs, which had been stored in RNAlater at -80 C. The TCR originated in a woman in her twenties or thirties with multiple sclerosis. The sample comprised PBMCs. The V call is TRBV7-9, the J call TRBJ2-3; 8 bases fit TRBD2. CDR3 loop: CASSFRAGEVDTQYF. The DNA for the CDR3 is TGTGCCAGCAGCTTTCGAGCGGGGGAGGTGGATACGCAGTATTTT.